The next 29 T cell receptor beta chains were all read from a single sample in a study of blood T cell repertoires in COVID-19. Repertoires were generated with immunoSEQ multiplex PCR, while TCRdb's copy carries only in-frame clones and drops some. The sample holds fewer than 85,000 clones, roughly 80% seen once. The sequencing sample was made of peripheral blood. All receptors come from a man between 65 and 85 years old with COVID-19, enrolled during active disease.

This clone came up a few times. One end of the junction varies from germline; a read error may be responsible. CDR3 region: CASSLEASTNEQFF. In DNA form, the CDR3 reads TGTGCTAGCAGCTTAGAGGCTAGTACGAATGAGCAGTTCTTC. The chain recombines TRBV7-7 with TRBJ2-1; D not resolved. This CDR3 is built from 14 residues. The germline gives CDR1 SSHAT, CDR2 FNYEAQ (reference sequence).

The chain is built from TRBV2 and TRBJ2-7; 8 nucleotides match TRBD1. With V trimmed by 6 bases and J by 4 bases, 11 bases remained unmatched. Germline V gives CDR1 SNHLY, CDR2 FYNNEI. This CDR3 spans 15 amino acids. CDR3 DNA sequence: TGTGCCAGCAGAGGACAGGGAAAAGTGGAATACGAGCAGTACTTC. Protein: CASRGQGKVEYEQYF.

The V call is TRBV12-5, the J call TRBJ2-2; D is possibly TRBD1 (5 bases). Trimming cost V 7 bases and J 1 base, with 13 bases left between them. CDR3 length: 15 amino acids. Germline V lookup: CDR1 LGHNT, CDR2 FRNRAP. CDR3 loop: CASANGAGNTGELFF. DNA for the CDR3: TGTGCTAGTGCCAATGGGGCAGGGAACACCGGGGAGCTGTTTTTT.

The rearrangement uses TRBV5-1 and TRBJ1-2; the match to TRBD1 covers 8 bases. CDR3 length equals 16 residues. Germline V gives CDR1 SGHRS, CDR2 YFSETQ. The V gene end was trimmed by 4 bases and the J gene end by 3 bases; junction bases not matched to a gene: 11. Here the CDR3 DNA reads TGCGCCAGCAGCCCTACAGGGGGAACGGCCTACTATGGCTACACCTTC. Protein sequence: CASSPTGGTAYYGYTF.

In its sample, this clone was seen once. The V call is TRBV25-1, the J call TRBJ2-1, with TRBD2 matching over 7 bases. Per the germline V gene, CDR1 is MGHDK and CDR2 is SYGVNS. V trimming: 3 bases; J trimming: 12 bases; junction bases outside the gene matches: 8. This CDR3 has 13 residues. This CDR3 is CASSDRRERAQFF. DNA of the CDR3: TGTGCCAGCAGTGACAGGCGGGAGCGGGCGCAGTTCTTC.

This clone was observed a single time. The rearrangement joins TRBV4-1 to TRBJ2-7, with TRBD1 matching over 11 bases. This CDR3 is 15 amino acids long. With V trimmed by 4 bases and J by 2 bases, 4 bases remained unmatched. CDR1 is MGHRA and CDR2 is YSYEKL in the germline V gene. Here the CDR3 DNA reads TGCGCCAGCAGCCGGGGACAGGGGGGAACCTACGAGCAGTACTTC. Translating it yields CASSRGQGGTYEQYF.

The rearrangement uses TRBV18 and TRBJ1-1, with D perhaps TRBD1 (6 bases). Germline V gene lookup returns CDR1 KGHSH and CDR2 LQKENI. V was pared by 6 bases and J by 0 bases, with 17 bases between. The CDR3 is made up of 16 amino acids. The DNA of the CDR3 is TGTGCCAGCTCCCCGCGGAGGGGGGGAATGAACACTGAAGCTTTCTTT. It encodes CASSPRRGGMNTEAFF.

The chain carries TRBV7-2 and TRBJ2-1; D is possibly TRBD2 (6 bases). With 5 bases removed from V and 1 base from J, the gap between germline ends came to 15 bases. The CDR3 extends over 16 amino acids. Germline V gene sequence: CDR1 SGHTA, CDR2 FQGNSA. For the CDR3, the DNA is TGTGCCAGCAGCCTGGCTTGGGGAGGTTCCTACAATGAGCAGTTCTTC. Translation gives CASSLAWGGSYNEQFF.

This chain connects TRBV6-4 to TRBJ2-1; D is possibly TRBD1 (6 bases). Germline V gene sequence: CDR1 MRHNA, CDR2 SNTAGT. This CDR3 is built from 12 residues. V lost 6 bases, J lost 10 bases, and 13 bases lay in between. The DNA of the CDR3 is TGTGCCAGCAGCGGTGGGGGCGGGGAGCAGTTCTTC. It translates to CASSGGGGEQFF.

This sequence joins TRBV4-3 and TRBJ2-7, with a possible D match to TRBD2 (7 bases). Looked up from germline, CDR1 is LGHNA and CDR2 is YSLEER. This CDR3 has 15 residues. Trimming cost V 0 bases and J 9 bases, with 18 bases left between them. CDR3 sequence: CASSQDYPGGAGQYF. The CDR3, as DNA: TGCGCCAGCAGCCAAGATTATCCGGGGGGCGCCGGGCAGTACTTC.

V gene TRBV2 combines with J gene TRBJ1-4; 8 bases are shared with TRBD1. The V gene end was trimmed by 6 bases and the J gene end by 0 bases; junction bases not matched to a gene: 3. Looked up from germline, CDR1 is SNHLY and CDR2 is FYNNEI. The CDR3 totals 15 residues. The CDR3 sequence is CASRMDRATNEKLFF. CDR3 DNA sequence: TGTGCCAGCAGGATGGACAGGGCAACTAATGAAAAACTGTTTTTT.

The V gene is TRBV19, the J gene TRBJ2-2; 8 positions agree with TRBD2. This CDR3 region has 15 residues. V dropped 6 bases and J dropped 7; count of bases not matched to a gene: 10. Germline CDR1 reads LNHDA; CDR2 reads SQIVND (reference sequence). The CDR3: CASSPPAGGVGELFF. The CDR3 DNA sequence: TGTGCCAGTAGCCCCCCGGCGGGAGGAGTCGGGGAGCTGTTTTTT.

The chain carries TRBV19 and TRBJ1-6; perhaps TRBD1 as D (5 bases). Per germline, CDR1 LNHDA and CDR2 SQIVND (reference sequence). V lost 4 bases to trimming and J lost 8 bases, with 21 bases between them. This CDR3 comprises 17 residues. The CDR3 reads CASSTTLWRGLDSPLHF. CDR3 DNA: TGTGCCAGTAGTACCACCCTCTGGCGGGGGTTGGATTCACCCCTCCACTTT.

The chain joins TRBV19 to TRBJ1-5; D possibly corresponds to TRBD1 (5 bases). Germline assignment: CDR1 LNHDA and CDR2 SQIVND (reference sequence). This CDR3 is 16 amino acids long. V shed 0 bases and J shed 3 bases, with 12 bases lying between them. The CDR3 DNA sequence: TGTGCCAGTAGTATAGATAGGCCAGGGCTCAATCAGCCCCAGCATTTT. Protein sequence: CASSIDRPGLNQPQHF.

The chain links TRBV5-1 to TRBJ2-7; 14 nucleotides align to TRBD2. The CDR3 runs 16 residues. The V gene's germline CDR1 is SGHRS and CDR2 YFSETQ. Trimming at V came to 6 bases and at J to 11 bases, leaving 16 bases not matched to a gene. The CDR3 loop reads CASKATPGLAGGREYF. CDR3 coding DNA: TGCGCCAGCAAAGCCACCCCCGGACTAGCGGGAGGTAGGGAGTACTTC.

The chain joins TRBV28 to TRBJ1-2; D not resolved. The germline V and J ends were trimmed by 3 bases and 6 bases, with 11 bases remaining between them. The length of the CDR3 is 13 residues. Germline V gene lookup returns CDR1 MDHEN and CDR2 SYDVKM. The CDR3 spells CASSLDRQDGYTF. For the CDR3, the DNA is TGTGCCAGCAGTTTGGATCGACAAGATGGCTACACCTTC.

The V and J genes are TRBV2 and TRBJ1-6; TRBD1 might be the D (6 bases). The CDR3 contains 14 residues. Trimming stripped 9 bases from V and 7 bases from J, with 16 bases between. Germline lookup yields CDR1 SNHLY and CDR2 FYNNEI. The CDR3 coding sequence is TGTGCCAGAGGGGGTATAGGCCTAAATTCACCCCTCCACTTT. Protein sequence: CARGGIGLNSPLHF.

The chain is built from TRBV7-3 and TRBJ2-1; D gene uncertain. Looked up from germline, CDR1 is SGHTA and CDR2 is FQGTGA. The CDR3 consists of 15 residues. The V and J ends lost 1 base and 0 bases respectively, with 7 bases between them. Here the CDR3 DNA reads TGTGCCAGCAGCTTAATGCTGAGCTCCTACAATGAGCAGTTCTTC. Translating it yields CASSLMLSSYNEQFF.

The CDR3 sequence: CASSHRPGTSGRAGKQETQYF. CDR3 DNA: TGCGCCAGCAGCCACCGACCTGGGACTAGCGGGAGGGCCGGTAAGCAAGAGACCCAGTACTTC. The rearrangement uses TRBV5-1 and TRBJ2-5, with TRBD2 matching over 16 bases. Trimming took 4 bases from V and 2 from J; bases not matched to a gene: 17. CDR3 length: 21 amino acids. Germline V lookup: CDR1 SGHRS, CDR2 YFSETQ.

This clone was recorded a few times. The gene calls are TRBV7-8 and TRBJ1-5, with 8 bases identical to TRBD1. Trimming at V came to 5 bases and at J to 2 bases, leaving 11 bases not matched to a gene. The CDR3 has 17 amino acids. Germline CDR1 SGHVS, CDR2 FQNEAQ. The CDR3 spells CASSPDRVGMGNQPQHF. DNA for the CDR3: TGTGCCAGCAGCCCGGACAGGGTGGGTATGGGCAATCAGCCCCAGCATTTT.

The J gene is TRBJ1-2, the V gene TRBV20-1, with 7 bases that match TRBD1. From germline, CDR1 is DFQATT and CDR2 SNEGSKA (reference sequence). This CDR3 comprises 11 residues. V gave up 4 bases and J gave up 4 bases; unmatched junction bases: 0. This CDR3 reads CSANRGYGYTF. The DNA for the CDR3 is TGCAGTGCTAACAGGGGCTATGGCTACACCTTC.

The genes are TRBV20-1 and TRBJ2-5; D is undetermined. The V gene's germline CDR1 is DFQATT and CDR2 SNEGSKA (reference sequence). The ends were cut back, 3 bases at V and 0 bases at J, with 5 bases in the middle. The CDR3 spans 12 residues. CDR3 sequence: CSASRDQETQYF. The CDR3 DNA reads as TGCAGTGCTAGTAGAGACCAAGAGACCCAGTACTTC.

The chain recombines TRBV28 with TRBJ2-1; 10 nucleotides agree with TRBD2. From germline, CDR1 is MDHEN and CDR2 SYDVKM. Unmatched junction bases numbered 8, after V lost 5 bases and J lost 4 bases. CDR3 length equals 16 residues. The CDR3 DNA follows: TGTGCCAGCAGTACAGCCGGGACTAGCGTATACAATGAGCAGTTCTTC. Protein product: CASSTAGTSVYNEQFF.

V gene TRBV7-2 combines with J gene TRBJ1-1; the D gene is possibly TRBD1 (5 bases). The CDR3 loop spans 15 amino acids. Looked up from germline, CDR1 is SGHTA and CDR2 is FQGNSA. The V end was cut by 3 bases, the J end by 4 bases, with 15 bases between. CDR3 amino acids: CASSLGGTVGTEAFF. DNA for the CDR3: TGTGCCAGCAGCTTGGGGGGGACGGTGGGCACTGAAGCTTTCTTT.

V usage is TRBV4-2 and J usage is TRBJ2-1, with 8 positions matching TRBD2. This CDR3 contains 15 residues. CDR1 is LGHNA, CDR2 YNFKEQ, per germline. V was pared by 7 bases and J by 0 bases, with 5 bases of the junction left unmatched. The CDR3 loop is CASTKREYSYNEQFF. As DNA, the CDR3 is TGTGCCAGCACCAAGCGGGAGTACTCCTACAATGAGCAGTTCTTC.

In nucleotides, the CDR3 is TGTGCCAGCACCCCGGGCAGGGGTTATAATCAGCCCCAGCATTTT. Its translation is CASTPGRGYNQPQHF. V usage is TRBV6-2 or TRBV6-3 and J usage is TRBJ1-5, with D perhaps matching TRBD1 (6 bases). The CDR3 has 15 residues. Germline loops: CDR1 MNHEY, CDR2 SVGEGT. V was pared by 7 bases and J by 4 bases, with 17 bases between.

Regarding this clone: Different DNA sequences within this sample yield the same CDR3. This chain uses TRBV7-2 with TRBJ1-2; 7 bases align to TRBD1. Germline trimming cut 1 base from V and 4 bases from J; bases unmatched to any gene: 0. The CDR3 consists of 13 residues. Germline V gene sequence: CDR1 SGHTA, CDR2 FQGNSA. The DNA of the CDR3 is TGTGCCAGCAGCTTAGGACAGGGCTATGGCTACACCTTC. Protein sequence: CASSLGQGYGYTF.

This chain connects TRBV28 to TRBJ2-5; D might be TRBD1 (7 bases). The CDR3 length is 15 residues. Germline CDR1 is MDHEN and CDR2 is SYDVKM. V was trimmed by 7 bases and J by 1 base, leaving 16 bases between them. The CDR3 bases are TGTGCCAGCACTACCGGGGGACAGATCCAAGAGACCCAGTACTTC. Its protein product is CASTTGGQIQETQYF.

The chain links TRBV20-1 to TRBJ2-3; 10 bases align to TRBD1. The CDR3 contains 16 residues. From germline, CDR1 is DFQATT and CDR2 SNEGSKA (reference sequence). The V gene end was trimmed by 4 bases and the J gene end by 0 bases; junction bases not matched to a gene: 7. Here the CDR3 DNA reads TGCAGTGCTATTGACAGGGGGCAAGGTAGCACAGATACGCAGTATTTT. As protein: CSAIDRGQGSTDTQYF.